The rows below give T cell receptor beta chains drawn from one sample of a study of cytomegalovirus exposure and HLA in healthy donors. The data were produced by immunoSEQ multiplex PCR, yet TCRdb's version contains in-frame clones alone and is incomplete. This sample's table has 150,000 to 250,000 clones. Sequenced: PBMCs. The source of these receptors is a boy aged 10-17 years in good health and CMV-seronegative. The CDR3 runs from the conserved cysteine through the conserved F or W. D genes are given only for firm matches.

CDR3 protein: CAWSVGGASDTQYF
CDR3 DNA: TGTGCCTGGAGCGTCGGGGGGGCAAGTGATACGCAGTATTTT
D gene: TRBD2
V gene: TRBV30
J gene: TRBJ2-3

CDR3 protein: CASSLYRGDGYTF
CDR3 DNA: TGTGCCAGCAGCCTTTACAGGGGTGATGGCTACACCTTC
D gene: TRBD1
V gene: TRBV9
J gene: TRBJ1-2

CDR3 protein: CASRTGDAYNEQFF
CDR3 DNA: TGTGCTAGCAGGACAGGGGATGCCTACAATGAGCAGTTCTTC
D gene: TRBD1
V gene: TRBV28
J gene: TRBJ2-1

CDR3 protein: CASSFRTGNSF
CDR3 DNA: TGTGCCAGCAGCTTCCGGACAGGAAATTCCTTC
D gene: TRBD1
V gene: TRBV7-4
J gene: TRBJ1-2

CDR3 protein: CATIQATSTDTQYF
CDR3 DNA: TGTGCCACAATACAGGCTACTAGCACAGATACGCAGTATTTT
D gene: -
V gene: TRBV11-2
J gene: TRBJ2-3

CDR3 protein: CASSYASRGGYTF
CDR3 DNA: TGTGCCAGCAGTTACGCATCCCGAGGTGGCTACACCTTC
D gene: -
V gene: TRBV6-8
J gene: TRBJ1-2

CDR3 protein: CASTQAGRGGYTF
CDR3 DNA: TGTGCCAGCACCCAGGCGGGGAGGGGTGGCTACACCTTC
D gene: -
V gene: TRBV6-6
J gene: TRBJ1-2

CDR3 protein: CASSPIYTDYEQFF
CDR3 DNA: TGTGCCAGCAGCCCGATTTATACGGACTATGAGCAGTTCTTC
D gene: -
V gene: TRBV5-6
J gene: TRBJ2-1

CDR3 protein: CASSFTPTGELFF
CDR3 DNA: TGTGCCAGCAGCTTTACACCCACCGGGGAGCTGTTTTTT
D gene: -
V gene: TRBV7-2
J gene: TRBJ2-2

CDR3 protein: CASSLASGQYGPSYEQYF
CDR3 DNA: TGTGCCAGCAGCTTAGCTTCGGGACAGTACGGGCCCTCCTACGAGCAGTACTTC
D gene: TRBD1
V gene: TRBV7-2
J gene: TRBJ2-7

CDR3 protein: CASSDIDPLQGNTEAFF
CDR3 DNA: TGTGCCAGCAGTGACATAGACCCGCTCCAGGGGAACACTGAAGCTTTCTTT
D gene: -
V gene: TRBV25-1
J gene: TRBJ1-1